Reported below is one T cell receptor (beta chain). These data come from a study of beta chain features in type 1 diabetes. V dropped 4 bases and J dropped 5; count of bases not matched to a gene: 8. The germline CDR1 and CDR2 sequences are SGHTA and FQGNSA. This CDR3 has 16 residues. The study reverse transcribed the entire isolated RNA, so it sequenced expressed TCRB transcripts. Sequenced by immunoSEQ multiplex PCR; TCRdb stores in-frame clones only, minus some. Of some 400,000 clones in the sample, around 16% were seen once. CD4+ naive, central memory, regulatory and stem cell-like memory cells were sorted via CD45RO/CCR7/CD25/CD127/CD95/CD27.

V is TRBV7-2 and J is TRBJ2-1; 10 positions match TRBD2. The source is a young woman in good health. Source material: naive CD4+ T cells from blood. CDR3 coding DNA: TGTGCCAGCAGCTCCTTTAGCGGGAGGAGGAACAATGAGCAGTTCTTC. This codes for CASSSFSGRRNNEQFF.